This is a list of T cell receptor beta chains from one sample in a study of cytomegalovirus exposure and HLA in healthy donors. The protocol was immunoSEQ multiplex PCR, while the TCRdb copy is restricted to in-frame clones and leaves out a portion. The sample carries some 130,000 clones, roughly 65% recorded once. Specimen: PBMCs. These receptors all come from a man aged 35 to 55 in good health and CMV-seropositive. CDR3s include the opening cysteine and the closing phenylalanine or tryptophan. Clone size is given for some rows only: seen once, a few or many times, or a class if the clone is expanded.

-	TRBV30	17	CAWSSIAGSAWRGEQYF
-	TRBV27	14	CASSLGGWEETQYF
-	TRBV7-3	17	CASSLNGRAGLQETQYF
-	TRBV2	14	CASSDARYGQPQHF
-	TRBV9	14	CASSGDSPWGVQYF
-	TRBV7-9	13	CASSLDIFSEQFF
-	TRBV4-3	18	CASSQDLLAASPTGELFF
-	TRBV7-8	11	CASSLNEEQYF
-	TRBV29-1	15	CSVGRDSHSGNTIYF
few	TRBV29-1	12	CSVRFSSYEQYF
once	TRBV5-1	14	CASSQGQVVGEQYF
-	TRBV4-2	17	CASSQNTQEAALYGYTF
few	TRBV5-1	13	CASRDWGPSEQYF
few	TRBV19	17	CASSILPLPLAKNIQYF
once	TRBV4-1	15	CASSQVGVGDQPQHF
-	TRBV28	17	CASSSPGAPGGNQPQHF
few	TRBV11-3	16	CASSSRLAGGVETQYF
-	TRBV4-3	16	CASSQDARTTNEKLFF
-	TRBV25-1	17	CASSAVPGQGDQETQYF
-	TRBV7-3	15	CASSLIGRERDEQYF
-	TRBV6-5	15	CASSLLIGGLETQYF
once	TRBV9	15	CASSVATYPGETQYF
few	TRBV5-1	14	CASSLDPSPTEAFF
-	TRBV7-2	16	CASSPNQGGATDTQYF
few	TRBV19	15	CASKRLLATNEKLFF
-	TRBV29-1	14	CSVKGRTGPYEQYF
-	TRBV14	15	CASSVRTGKAGELFF
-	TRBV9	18	CASSVGLAGYSGANVLTF
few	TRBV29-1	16	CSGWDQTSSNTGELFF
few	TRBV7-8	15	CASADRDFAGNTIYF
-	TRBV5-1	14	CASSFGRDQGTQYF
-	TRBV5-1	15	CASSLAGLYTDTQYF
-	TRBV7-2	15	CASSGGLARTYEQYF
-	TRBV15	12	CATSITGSSRDF
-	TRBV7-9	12	CASSAQGAGYTF